This section outlines one T cell receptor beta chain sequence together with its context. Its antigen is not identified. This entry is derived from a study of T cell responses to AZD1222 COVID-19 vaccine. Points from the study as a whole: At baseline, seropositivity was found in only six AZD1222 recipients. It should be noted that donors were predominantly white British and more often female, and clonal diversity was possibly underestimated. When two AZD1222 doses had been given, Spike-specific TCR breadth and depth rose.

TCRdb's table, derived via immunoSEQ multiplex PCR, lists solely in-frame clones and lacks some. The sample lists under 150,000 clones, 85% to 90% occurring once. The sequenced sample was peripheral blood, obtained on day 0 of AZD1222 vaccination. The origin of this receptor is an adult in good health.

The CDR3 region is CASSLGQGIRSPLHF. The CDR3 DNA follows: TGTGCCAGCAGCTTGGGACAGGGGATTCGTTCACCCCTCCACTTT. The J gene is TRBJ1-6, the V gene TRBV5-5; 8 bases are a match to TRBD1. J lost 9 bases, V lost 0 bases, and 5 bases had no gene match. The CDR3 is 15 residues long. Germline loops: CDR1 SGHKS, CDR2 YYEKEE (reference sequence).